These T cell receptor beta chains were read from a single sample in a study of regulatory T cells in long-lasting Graves disease. TCRdb independently ran MiXCR on the multiplex PCR reads; one entry per CDR3 protein. The repertoire holds about 290,000 distinct CDR3 sequences, 20% to 25% seen once, with 56% in the top ten. The sequenced sample was peripheral blood mononuclear cells (PBMCs), obtained when the disease was refractory, from a patient treated with antithyroid drugs. These receptors originate from a female donor with Graves disease. CDR3s include the opening cysteine and the closing phenylalanine or tryptophan. Each record gives: clone size, J gene, V gene, D gene, CDR3 protein, CDR3 DNA. D genes are given only for firm matches. Expanded clones are given a class, and other clones once, few, many or no size at all.

clone size: few
J gene: TRBJ1-5
V gene: TRBV20-1
D gene: -
CDR3 protein: CSASVEYSNQPQHF
CDR3 DNA: TGCAGTGCTAGTGTGGAATACAGCAATCAGCCCCAGCATTTT

clone size: many
J gene: TRBJ2-7
V gene: TRBV10-2
D gene: -
CDR3 protein: CASSETSGSSEQYF
CDR3 DNA: TGCGCCAGCAGTGAGACGTCAGGGAGCTCCGAGCAGTACTTC

clone size: -
J gene: TRBJ1-4
V gene: TRBV5-1
D gene: -
CDR3 protein: CASSREGTNEKLFF
CDR3 DNA: TGCGCCAGCAGCCGAGAAGGAACTAATGAAAAACTGTTTTTT

clone size: many
J gene: TRBJ2-7
V gene: TRBV2
D gene: TRBD1
CDR3 protein: CASKGLRDRELREQYF
CDR3 DNA: TGTGCCAGCAAGGGACTCCGGGACAGGGAACTACGAGAGCAGTACTTC

clone size: once
J gene: TRBJ2-6
V gene: TRBV12-3/TRBV12-4
D gene: TRBD2
CDR3 protein: CASSLRLAGGLISDSGANVLTF
CDR3 DNA: TGTGCCAGCAGTTTAAGACTAGCGGGAGGGCTAATATCCGACTCTGGGGCCAACGTCCTGACTTTC

clone size: few
J gene: TRBJ2-2
V gene: TRBV7-8
D gene: -
CDR3 protein: CASSSIRAGELFF
CDR3 DNA: TGTGCCAGCAGCTCGATCAGGGCCGGGGAGCTGTTTTTT

clone size: many
J gene: TRBJ1-4
V gene: TRBV12-3/TRBV12-4
D gene: -
CDR3 protein: CASSSESKGKLFF
CDR3 DNA: TGTGCCAGCAGTTCAGAGAGTAAGGGAAAACTGTTTTTT

clone size: -
J gene: TRBJ1-6
V gene: TRBV6-5
D gene: -
CDR3 protein: CASSYEGSPLHF
CDR3 DNA: TGTGCCAGCAGTTACGAGGGCTCACCCCTCCACTTT

clone size: -
J gene: TRBJ2-5
V gene: TRBV7-2
D gene: -
CDR3 protein: CASSLNEFSETQYF
CDR3 DNA: TGTGCCAGCAGCTTAAATGAGTTCTCTGAGACCCAGTACTTC

clone size: many
J gene: TRBJ1-1
V gene: TRBV20-1
D gene: -
CDR3 protein: CSATYTEAFF
CDR3 DNA: TGCAGTGCCACGTACACTGAAGCTTTCTTT

clone size: many
J gene: TRBJ1-4
V gene: TRBV6-1
D gene: TRBD1
CDR3 protein: CASNMDRSNEKLFF
CDR3 DNA: TGTGCCAGCAACATGGACAGGAGTAATGAAAAACTGTTTTTT

clone size: -
J gene: TRBJ2-1
V gene: TRBV5-1
D gene: TRBD2
CDR3 protein: CASSLDAGAGMIEQFF
CDR3 DNA: TGCGCCAGCAGCTTGGATGCGGGAGCCGGGATGATTGAGCAGTTCTTC

clone size: few
J gene: TRBJ2-1
V gene: TRBV28
D gene: -
CDR3 protein: CASSSIRLVDEQFF
CDR3 DNA: TGTGCCAGCAGTTCAATCCGACTAGTAGATGAGCAGTTCTTC

clone size: few
J gene: TRBJ2-7
V gene: TRBV5-6
D gene: -
CDR3 protein: CASSLGGIVYEQYF
CDR3 DNA: TGTGCCAGCAGCTTGGGGGGAATCGTATACGAGCAGTACTTC

clone size: few
J gene: TRBJ1-2
V gene: TRBV19
D gene: -
CDR3 protein: CASSIGQGYGYTF
CDR3 DNA: TGTGCCAGTAGTATCGGGCAGGGTTACGGCTACACCTTC

clone size: many
J gene: TRBJ1-2
V gene: TRBV28
D gene: -
CDR3 protein: CASRGNYGYTF
CDR3 DNA: TGTGCCAGCAGGGGAAACTATGGCTACACCTTC

clone size: few
J gene: TRBJ2-7
V gene: TRBV14
D gene: -
CDR3 protein: CASSQDRGEQYF
CDR3 DNA: TGTGCCAGCAGCCAAGATCGGGGGGAGCAGTACTTC

clone size: few
J gene: TRBJ2-7
V gene: TRBV6-1
D gene: TRBD1
CDR3 protein: CASSEYRGNEQYF
CDR3 DNA: TGTGCCAGCAGTGAGTACAGGGGCAACGAGCAGTACTTC

clone size: many
J gene: TRBJ1-6
V gene: TRBV7-3
D gene: -
CDR3 protein: CASSLTGNSPLHF
CDR3 DNA: TGTGCCAGCAGCTTAACGGGGAATTCACCCCTCCACTTT

clone size: -
J gene: TRBJ2-5
V gene: TRBV11-2
D gene: TRBD2
CDR3 protein: CASSLAGLAGLETQYF
CDR3 DNA: TGTGCCAGCAGCTTAGCGGGACTAGCGGGATTGGAGACCCAGTACTTC

clone size: -
J gene: TRBJ2-7
V gene: TRBV5-1
D gene: -
CDR3 protein: CASSFRTESSYEQYF
CDR3 DNA: TGCGCCAGCAGCTTTAGGACAGAAAGCTCCTACGAGCAGTACTTC

clone size: many
J gene: TRBJ1-1
V gene: TRBV7-9
D gene: -
CDR3 protein: CASSGRTAEAFF
CDR3 DNA: TGTGCCAGCAGCGGGAGGACTGCTGAAGCTTTCTTT

clone size: -
J gene: TRBJ1-5
V gene: TRBV19
D gene: -
CDR3 protein: CASSISQNQPQHF
CDR3 DNA: TGTGCCAGTAGTATCAGTCAGAATCAGCCCCAGCATTTT

clone size: many
J gene: TRBJ2-2
V gene: TRBV20-1
D gene: TRBD2
CDR3 protein: CSARPSGSTGELFF
CDR3 DNA: TGCAGTGCTAGACCTAGCGGGAGTACCGGGGAGCTGTTTTTT

clone size: many
J gene: TRBJ1-1
V gene: TRBV12-3/TRBV12-4
D gene: -
CDR3 protein: CASSLGGPEAFF
CDR3 DNA: TGTGCCAGCAGTTTAGGGGGGCCTGAAGCTTTCTTT

clone size: -
J gene: TRBJ1-1
V gene: TRBV20-1
D gene: -
CDR3 protein: CSAPWGPGNTEAFF
CDR3 DNA: TGCAGTGCCCCTTGGGGCCCGGGGAACACTGAAGCTTTCTTT

clone size: few
J gene: TRBJ1-6
V gene: TRBV27
D gene: -
CDR3 protein: CASSSGRRNSPLHF
CDR3 DNA: TGTGCCAGCAGTTCGGGCAGACGAAATTCACCCCTCCACTTT

clone size: few
J gene: TRBJ2-7
V gene: TRBV6-1
D gene: -
CDR3 protein: CASWSGGTDLYEQYF
CDR3 DNA: TGTGCCAGCTGGTCCGGCGGGACAGATCTTTACGAGCAGTACTTC

clone size: -
J gene: TRBJ2-3
V gene: TRBV7-2
D gene: -
CDR3 protein: CASTEARGTDTQYF
CDR3 DNA: TGTGCCAGCACCGAGGCCCGAGGAACAGATACGCAGTATTTT

clone size: once
J gene: TRBJ2-2
V gene: TRBV12-3/TRBV12-4
D gene: TRBD1
CDR3 protein: CASTSSGTANTGEPFF
CDR3 DNA: TGTGCCAGCACCTCGTCCGGGACAGCGAACACCGGGGAGCCGTTTTTT

clone size: -
J gene: TRBJ1-2
V gene: TRBV12-3/TRBV12-4
D gene: TRBD1
CDR3 protein: CASSFGQGGMGYTF
CDR3 DNA: TGTGCCAGCAGTTTCGGACAGGGGGGAATGGGCTACACCTTC

clone size: few
J gene: TRBJ2-7
V gene: TRBV6-2/TRBV6-3
D gene: TRBD2
CDR3 protein: CASSYLRELNEQYF
CDR3 DNA: TGTGCCAGCAGTTACTTGCGGGAGTTAAACGAGCAGTACTTC

clone size: -
J gene: TRBJ2-1
V gene: TRBV7-2
D gene: -
CDR3 protein: CASSLAVGSYNEQFF
CDR3 DNA: TGTGCCAGCAGCTTAGCGGTAGGCTCCTACAATGAGCAGTTCTTC

clone size: many
J gene: TRBJ1-1
V gene: TRBV6-2/TRBV6-3
D gene: -
CDR3 protein: CASSSAGKNTEAFF
CDR3 DNA: TGTGCCAGCAGTTCGGCAGGCAAGAACACTGAAGCTTTCTTT

clone size: -
J gene: TRBJ2-2
V gene: TRBV15
D gene: TRBD1
CDR3 protein: CATLRQGPRLSNTGELFF
CDR3 DNA: TGTGCCACCTTGAGACAGGGCCCACGACTGTCGAACACCGGGGAGCTGTTTTTT

clone size: -
J gene: TRBJ1-1
V gene: TRBV27
D gene: TRBD1
CDR3 protein: CASRQGGVNTEAFF
CDR3 DNA: TGTGCCAGCAGACAGGGGGGGGTGAACACTGAAGCTTTCTTT

clone size: few
J gene: TRBJ2-7
V gene: TRBV20-1
D gene: -
CDR3 protein: CSVQRREGGYEQYF
CDR3 DNA: TGCAGTGTACAGCGGCGGGAAGGGGGCTACGAGCAGTACTTC

clone size: few
J gene: TRBJ1-2
V gene: TRBV30
D gene: -
CDR3 protein: CAWSVLGQNYGYTF
CDR3 DNA: TGTGCCTGGAGTGTACTGGGACAAAACTATGGCTACACCTTC

clone size: few
J gene: TRBJ2-7
V gene: TRBV20-1
D gene: -
CDR3 protein: CSARELSYEQYF
CDR3 DNA: TGCAGTGCTAGAGAACTTTCTTACGAGCAGTACTTC

clone size: many
J gene: TRBJ2-7
V gene: TRBV12-3/TRBV12-4
D gene: -
CDR3 protein: CASNIRGSYEQYF
CDR3 DNA: TGTGCCAGCAACATCAGGGGATCCTACGAGCAGTACTTC

clone size: few
J gene: TRBJ2-3
V gene: TRBV28
D gene: -
CDR3 protein: CASSLQIRYTQYF
CDR3 DNA: TGTGCCAGCAGTTTACAGATCCGATATACGCAGTATTTT

clone size: many
J gene: TRBJ1-4
V gene: TRBV15
D gene: TRBD1
CDR3 protein: CATSSRGQGGVNEKLFF
CDR3 DNA: TGTGCCACCAGCAGCAGGGGGCAGGGTGGTGTGAATGAAAAACTGTTTTTT

clone size: -
J gene: TRBJ2-2
V gene: TRBV13
D gene: TRBD2
CDR3 protein: CASSPSGRGNTGELFF
CDR3 DNA: TGTGCCAGCAGCCCGTCCGGGAGGGGAAATACCGGGGAGCTGTTTTTT

clone size: -
J gene: TRBJ1-1
V gene: TRBV5-8
D gene: -
CDR3 protein: CASVRGVLGTEAFF
CDR3 DNA: TGTGCCAGCGTGCGGGGGGTATTAGGCACTGAAGCTTTCTTT

clone size: few
J gene: TRBJ2-2
V gene: TRBV20-1
D gene: -
CDR3 protein: CSARGARDLTGELFF
CDR3 DNA: TGCAGTGCTCGGGGCGCGCGGGACCTCACCGGGGAGCTGTTTTTT

clone size: few
J gene: TRBJ1-1
V gene: TRBV7-9
D gene: TRBD1
CDR3 protein: CASSLGAGQGNTEAFF
CDR3 DNA: TGTGCCAGCAGCCTGGGGGCGGGACAGGGGAACACTGAAGCTTTCTTT

clone size: many
J gene: TRBJ1-1
V gene: TRBV3-1
D gene: -
CDR3 protein: CASSQRTNTEAFF
CDR3 DNA: TGTGCCAGCAGCCAACGGACGAACACTGAAGCTTTCTTT

clone size: -
J gene: TRBJ2-2
V gene: TRBV4-1
D gene: -
CDR3 protein: CASSRTARPWGTGELFF
CDR3 DNA: TGCGCCAGCAGCCGAACCGCTAGGCCTTGGGGCACCGGGGAGCTGTTTTTT

clone size: few
J gene: TRBJ2-3
V gene: TRBV7-2
D gene: TRBD2
CDR3 protein: CASSSGRVTDTQYF
CDR3 DNA: TGTGCCAGCTCGAGCGGGAGGGTGACAGATACGCAGTATTTT

clone size: many
J gene: TRBJ2-5
V gene: TRBV28
D gene: -
CDR3 protein: CASRSARERETQYF
CDR3 DNA: TGTGCCAGCAGGTCAGCCCGGGAGCGGGAGACCCAGTACTTC

clone size: many
J gene: TRBJ1-5
V gene: TRBV28
D gene: -
CDR3 protein: CASSSWVVANQPQHF
CDR3 DNA: TGTGCCAGCAGCTCATGGGTTGTAGCCAATCAGCCCCAGCATTTT

clone size: few
J gene: TRBJ2-5
V gene: TRBV20-1
D gene: TRBD2
CDR3 protein: CSPASGAPRETQYF
CDR3 DNA: TGCAGTCCGGCTAGCGGGGCGCCCCGGGAGACCCAGTACTTC

clone size: few
J gene: TRBJ2-2
V gene: TRBV11-1
D gene: -
CDR3 protein: CASSRGRITGELFF
CDR3 DNA: TGTGCCAGCAGTCGAGGACGAATCACCGGGGAGCTGTTTTTT

clone size: -
J gene: TRBJ2-3
V gene: TRBV2
D gene: -
CDR3 protein: CASSTGPSDTQYF
CDR3 DNA: TGTGCCAGCAGTACGGGACCTTCAGATACGCAGTATTTT

clone size: -
J gene: TRBJ1-2
V gene: TRBV7-9
D gene: -
CDR3 protein: CASSLSGGDSGYTF
CDR3 DNA: TGTGCCAGCAGCTTATCGGGGGGCGATTCCGGCTACACCTTC

clone size: -
J gene: TRBJ2-2
V gene: TRBV29-1
D gene: TRBD2
CDR3 protein: CSVEREGQTGELFF
CDR3 DNA: TGCAGCGTTGAACGGGAGGGCCAGACCGGGGAGCTGTTTTTT

clone size: many
J gene: TRBJ2-7
V gene: TRBV11-2
D gene: -
CDR3 protein: CASSLGSGTSSYEQYF
CDR3 DNA: TGTGCCAGCAGCTTAGGCTCAGGGACATCCTCCTACGAGCAGTACTTC